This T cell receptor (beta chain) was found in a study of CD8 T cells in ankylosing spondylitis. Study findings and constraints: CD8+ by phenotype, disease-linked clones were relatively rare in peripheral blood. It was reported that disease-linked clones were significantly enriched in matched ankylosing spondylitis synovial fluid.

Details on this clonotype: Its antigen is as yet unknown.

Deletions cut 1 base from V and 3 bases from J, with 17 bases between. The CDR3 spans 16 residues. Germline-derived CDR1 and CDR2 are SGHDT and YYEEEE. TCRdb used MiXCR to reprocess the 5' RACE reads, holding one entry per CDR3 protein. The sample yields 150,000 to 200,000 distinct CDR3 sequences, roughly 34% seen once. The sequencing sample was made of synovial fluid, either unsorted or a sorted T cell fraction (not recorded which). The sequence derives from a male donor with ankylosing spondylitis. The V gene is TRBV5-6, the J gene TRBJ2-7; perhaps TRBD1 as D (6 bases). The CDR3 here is CASSLRSTGVLYEQYF. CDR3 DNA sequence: TGTGCCAGCAGCTTGCGGTCGACAGGCGTCCTCTACGAGCAGTACTTC. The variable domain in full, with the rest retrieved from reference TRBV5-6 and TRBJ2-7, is DAGVTQSPTHLIKTRGQQVTLRCSPKSGHDTVSWYQQALGQGPQFIFQYYEEEERQRGNFPDRFSGHQFPNYSSELNVNALLLGDSALYLCASSLRSTGVLYEQYFGPGTRLTVT.